What follows is one T cell receptor beta chain and its context. Its target antigen remains unknown. Base qualities are missing; no much larger clone stands one base away. The receptor library was made with the immunoSEQ multiplex PCR assay. TCRdb re-hosts the immuneACCESS table, in-frame sequences only. Its copies lack some clones; in the studies checked, an unresolved V gene accounts for under half of them, and the cause for the rest is not known. The sample data list about 660,000 clones, and around 87% of these were observed just once. The ten largest clonotypes hold 0.0094% of the sample. This entry belongs to a study of shared T cell receptors in the human thymus listed by TCRdb under 2021. Regarding the complete study: The study investigated the way shared, self-reactive T-cell receptor alpha chains are produced in the human thymus.

The data were also submitted as part of a second study, on human thymus T cells. The second paper states: Donors were immunologically healthy infants undergoing open corrective cardiac surgery for congenital heart defects in Finland. Thymus tissue was obtained as surgical resects removed during corrective cardiac surgery. Both the thymic and the peripheral blood repertoires appeared to show biased V and J gene segment usage. The related research reported highly overlapping thymic TCR repertoires among unrelated individuals. TCR alpha and beta repertoires from about 8 infant thymus samples and a few related peripheral blood samples were characterized in the study. The infant donors were roughly 7 to 250 days old, and the cohort included five or six males and two females. Thymocytes were freed from the tissue by mechanical means and kept at -70 degrees C as pellets of about 9-33 million cells. A QIAsymphony instrument was used to extract genomic DNA from frozen cell pellets. TCRB and TCRAD loci were amplified from a standardized quantity of quality-controlled genomic DNA using the immunoSEQ multiplex PCR assay. The V(D)J region was spanned by amplicons of a length sufficient to cover the CDR3 and to identify V and J genes. The commercial immunoSEQ service was used to sequence amplicons on an Illumina platform. Primer bias and sequencing errors were corrected using previously described methods, and TCRAD and TCRB definitions followed the IMGT database. The repertoires were analysed using immunoSEQ Analyzer 3.0 and VDJTools for basic statistics, V/J segment usage, diversity estimates, rarefaction and pairwise overlap. Chao1, ChaoE, Efron-Thisted, Shannon and inverse Simpson indices were used to estimate diversity, which was also estimated on datasets down-sampled to the smallest sample. Repertoire overlap was determined by strict matching of CDR3 nucleotide sequence, V gene and J gene, and Jaccard-based multidimensional scaling clustering was applied. Thymus samples yielded on average approximately 840,000 unique TCRB clonotypes, compared with around 91,000 from blood samples.

Sequencing was carried out using thymocytes. The TCR comes from a boy younger than two with a congenital heart defect. Donor details come from another sample of the same person, matched by shared clones.

The DNA is as follows: TGTGCCACAACTGGACAGGGCCCACCTATGAACACTGAAGCTTTCTTT. This gives the protein CATTGQGPPMNTEAFF. The chain links TRBV2 with TRBJ1-1; TRBD1 aligns with 8 central bases. V lost 10 bases and J lost 0 bases, and the count of bases not matched to a germline gene is 13. The germline V gene supplies CDR1 SNHLY and CDR2 FYNNEI. The cysteine opens and the phenylalanine closes a CDR3 of 16 amino acids. Only CDR3 DNA remains: 48 bases, in frame from the first base.